This TCR beta chain derives from a study of blood T cell repertoires in COVID-19. Overall study: Specimens from acute and convalescent COVID-19 originated in the United States, Italy and Spain. T cells, B-cell-depleted T cells, or PBMCs supplied cDNA or gDNA.

V lost 0 bases to trimming and J lost 7 bases; unmatched junction nucleotides: 12. Germline CDR1 SGHAT, CDR2 FQNNGV. CDR3 size: 17 residues. Profiling relied on immunoSEQ multiplex PCR, and the TCRdb table lists in-frame clones only, not all of them. The table shows more than 300,000 clones, with 86% occurring only once. The receptor comes from a woman aged 45-59 years with acute or convalescent COVID-19. The sample consisted of peripheral blood. This chain connects TRBV11-2 to TRBJ2-1, with 7 bases matching TRBD1. The CDR3 DNA follows: TGTGCCAGCAGCTTAGAAGTTGGGACAGAGAGAGGGAATGAGCAGTTCTTC. Its protein product is CASSLEVGTERGNEQFF.